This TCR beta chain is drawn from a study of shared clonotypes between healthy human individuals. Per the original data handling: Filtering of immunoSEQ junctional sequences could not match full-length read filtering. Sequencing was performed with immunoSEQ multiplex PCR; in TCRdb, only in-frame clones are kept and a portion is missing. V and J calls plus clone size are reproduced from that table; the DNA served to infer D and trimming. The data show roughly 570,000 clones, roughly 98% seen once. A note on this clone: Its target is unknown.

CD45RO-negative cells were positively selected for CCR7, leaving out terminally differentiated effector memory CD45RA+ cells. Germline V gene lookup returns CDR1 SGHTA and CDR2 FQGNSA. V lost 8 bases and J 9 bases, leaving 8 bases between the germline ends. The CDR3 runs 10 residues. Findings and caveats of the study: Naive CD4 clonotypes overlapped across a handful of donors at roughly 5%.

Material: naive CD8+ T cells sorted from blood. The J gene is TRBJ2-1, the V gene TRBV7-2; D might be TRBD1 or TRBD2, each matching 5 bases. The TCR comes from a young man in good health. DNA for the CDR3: TGTGCCAGCGGGGGTCTTGAGCAGTTCTTC. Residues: CASGGLEQFF.